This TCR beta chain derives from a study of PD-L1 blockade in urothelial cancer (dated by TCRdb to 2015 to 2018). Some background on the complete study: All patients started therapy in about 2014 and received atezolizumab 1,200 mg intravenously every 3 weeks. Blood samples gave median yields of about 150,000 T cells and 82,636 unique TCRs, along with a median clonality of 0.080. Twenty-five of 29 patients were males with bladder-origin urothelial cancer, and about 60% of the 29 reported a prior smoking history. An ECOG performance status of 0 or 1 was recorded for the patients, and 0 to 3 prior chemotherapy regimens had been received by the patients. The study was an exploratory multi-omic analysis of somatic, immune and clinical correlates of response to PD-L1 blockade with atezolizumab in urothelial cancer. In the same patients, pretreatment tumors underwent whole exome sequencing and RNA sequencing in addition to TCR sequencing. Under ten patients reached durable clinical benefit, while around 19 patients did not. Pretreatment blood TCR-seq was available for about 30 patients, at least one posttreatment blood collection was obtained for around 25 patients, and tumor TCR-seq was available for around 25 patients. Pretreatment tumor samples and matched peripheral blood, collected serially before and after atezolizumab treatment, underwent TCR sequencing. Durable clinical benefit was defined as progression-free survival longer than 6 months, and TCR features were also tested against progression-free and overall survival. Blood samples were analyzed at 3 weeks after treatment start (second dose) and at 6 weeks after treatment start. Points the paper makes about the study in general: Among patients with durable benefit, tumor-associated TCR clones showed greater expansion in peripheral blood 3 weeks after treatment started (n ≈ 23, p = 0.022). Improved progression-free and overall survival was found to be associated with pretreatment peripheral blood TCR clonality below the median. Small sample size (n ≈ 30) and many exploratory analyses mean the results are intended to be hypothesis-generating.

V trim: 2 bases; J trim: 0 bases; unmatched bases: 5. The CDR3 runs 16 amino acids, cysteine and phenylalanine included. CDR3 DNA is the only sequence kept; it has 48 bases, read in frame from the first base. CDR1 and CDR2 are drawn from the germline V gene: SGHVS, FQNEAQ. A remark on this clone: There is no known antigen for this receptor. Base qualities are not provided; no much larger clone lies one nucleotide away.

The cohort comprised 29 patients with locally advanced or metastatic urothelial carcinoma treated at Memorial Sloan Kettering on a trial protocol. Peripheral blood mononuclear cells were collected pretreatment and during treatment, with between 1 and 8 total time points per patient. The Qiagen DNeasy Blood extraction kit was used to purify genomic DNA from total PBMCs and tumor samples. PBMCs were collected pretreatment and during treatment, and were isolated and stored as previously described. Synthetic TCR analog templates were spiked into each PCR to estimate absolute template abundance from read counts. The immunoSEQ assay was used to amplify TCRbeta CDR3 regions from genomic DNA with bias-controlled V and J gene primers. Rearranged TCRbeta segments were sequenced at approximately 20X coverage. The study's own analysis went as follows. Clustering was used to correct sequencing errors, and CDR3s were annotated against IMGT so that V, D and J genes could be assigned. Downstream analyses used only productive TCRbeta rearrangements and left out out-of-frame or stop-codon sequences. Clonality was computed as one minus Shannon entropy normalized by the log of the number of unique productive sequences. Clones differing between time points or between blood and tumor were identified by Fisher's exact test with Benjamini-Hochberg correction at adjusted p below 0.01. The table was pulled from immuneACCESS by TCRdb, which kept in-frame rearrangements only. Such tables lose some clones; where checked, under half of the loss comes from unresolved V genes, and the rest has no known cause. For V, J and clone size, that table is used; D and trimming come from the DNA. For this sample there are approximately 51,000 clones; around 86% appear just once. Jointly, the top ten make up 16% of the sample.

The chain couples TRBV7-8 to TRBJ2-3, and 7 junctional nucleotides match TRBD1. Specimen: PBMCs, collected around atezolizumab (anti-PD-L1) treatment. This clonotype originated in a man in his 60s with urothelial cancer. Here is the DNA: TGTGCCAGCAGCTTAACCAGGGGGAGTAGCACAGATACGCAGTATTTT. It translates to CASSLTRGSSTDTQYF.